Following are 32 T cell receptor beta chains from one sample sequenced in a study of T cell changes during pregnancy in multiple sclerosis. The repertoire was sequenced with immunoSEQ multiplex PCR; TCRdb's copy has only in-frame clones and lacks some. The data contain some 49,000 clones, 92% of them singletons. The sample here was CD4+ T cells from peripheral blood mononuclear cells, taken in the second trimester of pregnancy. The source of these receptors is a female donor in good health, enrolled as a control in a pregnancy study.

The CDR3 reads CASSLTDRVYEQYF. Written as DNA, the CDR3 is TGTGCCAGCTCACTGACGGACAGGGTCTACGAGCAGTACTTC. The chain carries TRBV18 and TRBJ2-7, with TRBD1 identical over 8 bases. The J segment lost 3 bases and the V segment lost 4 bases, leaving 5 bases of the junction unmatched. CDR1 and CDR2 (germline): KGHSH, LQKENI. The CDR3 totals 14 residues.

The chain uses TRBV7-3 and TRBJ2-2; 9 bases are a match to TRBD2. Unmatched junction bases numbered 7, after V lost 4 bases and J lost 7 bases. Germline V gene lookup returns CDR1 SGHTA and CDR2 FQGTGA. The CDR3 runs to 15 residues. DNA of the CDR3: TGTGCCAGCAGCTCCGGGACTAGCAAGGGCGGGGAGCTGTTTTTT. As protein: CASSSGTSKGGELFF.

The V and J genes are TRBV5-1 and TRBJ1-3; TRBD1 might be the D (6 bases). This CDR3 is built from 13 residues. The germline gives CDR1 SGHRS, CDR2 YFSETQ. V lost 4 bases and J 7 bases, leaving 12 bases between the germline ends. DNA for the CDR3: TGCGCCAGCAGCGGGGACAACGGGAACACCATATATTTT. It codes for CASSGDNGNTIYF.

This clone has just a few counts. Other DNA sequences of this sample code for an identical CDR3. V and J are TRBV9 and TRBJ1-1, with 8 nucleotides matching TRBD1. The V segment lost 4 bases and the J segment 4 bases; nucleotides outside the gene matches: 9. The CDR3 is 15 residues long. The germline CDR1 and CDR2 sequences are SGDLS and YYNGEE. The CDR3 loop reads CASSSSGGWGTEAFF. The CDR3 DNA reads TGTGCCAGCAGCTCATCAGGGGGCTGGGGCACTGAAGCTTTCTTT.

V gene TRBV7-9 combines with J gene TRBJ1-3; D unclear. From germline, CDR1 is SEHNR and CDR2 FQNEAQ (reference sequence). The CDR3 has 11 amino acids. V shed 5 bases and J shed 8 bases, with 7 bases lying between them. In DNA form, the CDR3 reads TGTGCCAGCAGCCCTTTTGACACCATATATTTT. It translates to CASSPFDTIYF.

The CDR3 protein is CASSSQDLDYGYTF. The CDR3 nucleotides read TGTGCCAGCAGCTCACAGGACCTAGACTATGGCTACACCTTC. This rearrangement joins TRBV7-2 to TRBJ1-2; D is possibly TRBD1 (5 bases). The CDR3 covers 14 residues. The germline V gene has CDR1 SGHTA and CDR2 FQGNSA. Trimming removed 4 bases at V and 3 bases at J, with 12 bases between.

The V call is TRBV25-1, the J call TRBJ1-1; possible D gene TRBD1, 6 bases. V shed 5 bases and J shed 0 bases, with 22 bases lying between them. This CDR3 region has 18 residues. Germline V gene data show CDR1 as MGHDK and CDR2 as SYGVNS. This chain's CDR3 is CASSPSPARGTMNTEAFF. CDR3 in DNA: TGTGCCAGCAGTCCCTCCCCGGCGAGAGGGACAATGAACACTGAAGCTTTCTTT.

This CDR3 reads CAIREHGTGDNEKLFF. CDR3 nucleotide sequence: TGTGCCATCAGAGAACACGGGACAGGGGATAATGAAAAACTGTTTTTT. V and J are TRBV10-3 and TRBJ1-4; 10 bases are a match to TRBD1. Germline values: CDR1 ENHRY, CDR2 SYGVKD. With V trimmed by 6 bases and J by 4 bases, 8 bases remained unmatched. The CDR3 totals 16 residues.

The rearrangement joins TRBV19 to TRBJ1-5; D perhaps matches TRBD1 (5 bases). This CDR3 region has 15 residues. Per the germline V gene, CDR1 is LNHDA and CDR2 is SQIVND (reference sequence). Between the trimmed V and J ends, which lost 11 bases and 1 base, there was a span of 18 bases. The CDR3 bases are TGTGCCGGTTCTAACCAGGGACTGAGCAATCAGCCCCAGCATTTT. Amino acid sequence: CAGSNQGLSNQPQHF.

The chain combines TRBV19 with TRBJ2-3, with TRBD1 as a possible D gene (5 bases). The CDR3 totals 17 residues. V gave up 7 bases and J gave up 4 bases, with 24 bases separating them. CDR1 and CDR2 from the germline V gene are LNHDA and SQIVND (reference sequence). CDR3 DNA sequence: TGTGCCAGTACCACGAATCGAGACAGATATGACGCAGATACGCAGTATTTT. Translating gives CASTTNRDRYDADTQYF.

Remarks on this clone: This CDR3 is also generated by other DNA sequences in the sample. The V gene is TRBV30, the J gene TRBJ1-1; possibly TRBD1 for D (5 bases). Trimming cost V 0 bases and J 4 bases, with 15 bases left between them. The CDR3 totals 15 residues. Germline CDR1 is GTSNPN and CDR2 is SVGIG (reference sequence). CDR3 sequence: CAWSVLRGGGTEAFF. Written as DNA, the CDR3 is TGTGCCTGGAGTGTACTTAGGGGTGGCGGCACTGAAGCTTTCTTT.

V is TRBV6-5 and J is TRBJ1-1, with D possibly being TRBD1 (5 bases). Trimming removed 4 bases from V and 4 bases from J, with 10 bases in between. This CDR3 contains 13 residues. The germline CDR1 and CDR2 sequences are MNHEY and SVGAGI. The DNA of the CDR3 is TGTGCCAGCAGTTCGAGACAGTTCACTGAAGCTTTCTTT. Residues: CASSSRQFTEAFF.

The V call is TRBV18, the J call TRBJ2-7; D possibly corresponds to TRBD2 (5 bases). Per the germline V gene, CDR1 is KGHSH and CDR2 is LQKENI. CDR3 length equals 15 residues. V lost 2 bases to trimming and J lost 1 base, with 12 bases between them. CDR3 sequence reads: CASSPRQERSYEQYF. For the CDR3, the DNA is TGTGCCAGCTCACCAAGGCAGGAGCGGTCCTACGAGCAGTACTTC.

The chain has TRBV5-1 and TRBJ2-3, with D maybe TRBD2 (6 bases). This CDR3 region has 14 residues. Trimming cost V 3 bases and J 0 bases, with 8 bases left between them. CDR1 SGHRS and CDR2 YFSETQ come from the germline V gene. CDR3 in DNA: TGCGCCAGCAGCTCCGGGACTAGCACAGATACGCAGTATTTT. Its translation: CASSSGTSTDTQYF.

This CDR3 reads CASSIDRSDQPQHF. CDR3 sequence (DNA): TGTGCCAGCAGTATCGACAGGTCAGATCAGCCCCAGCATTTT. This sequence joins TRBV6-4 and TRBJ1-5, with a possible D match to TRBD1 (6 bases). Germline values: CDR1 MRHNA, CDR2 SNTAGT. The V gene lost 5 bases and the J gene lost 5 bases, with 13 bases spanning the gap. This CDR3 is built from 14 residues.

Comment on this clone: Here the CDR3 omits its conserved ending phenylalanine or tryptophan, so a read error is the likely source. No DNA is shown, since the ends of the CDR3 on it are uncertain; the CDR3 is the one TCRdb lists. J is TRBJ1-1 and V is TRBV7-9; the listed D gene, TRBD1, was not tested against the DNA. The CDR3 comprises 12 residues, both ends counted. Germline-derived CDR1 and CDR2 are SEHNR and FQNEAQ (reference sequence). The chain's CDR3 is CASSPRGTGLTV.

V gene TRBV2 combines with J gene TRBJ1-1, with D unclear. V lost 5 bases and J 7 bases, leaving 11 bases between the germline ends. This CDR3 comprises 12 residues. CDR1 and CDR2 from the germline V gene are SNHLY and FYNNEI. The chain's CDR3 is CASSTFGSEAFF. The CDR3, as DNA: TGTGCCAGCAGTACCTTTGGCAGTGAAGCTTTCTTT.

This clone was counted a single time. The genes are TRBV7-3 and TRBJ2-1; D may be TRBD2 (7 bases). CDR1 SGHTA and CDR2 FQGTGA come from the germline V gene. This CDR3 region has 16 residues. Trimming shortened V by 4 bases and J by 7 bases, and 20 bases separated the two germline ends. Here the CDR3 reads CASSSNAGARGNEQFF. The CDR3 nucleotides read TGTGCCAGCAGCTCGAACGCGGGGGCCAGGGGAAATGAGCAGTTCTTC.

The chain combines TRBV5-1 with TRBJ1-2, with no clear D. CDR3 length: 14 residues. V lost 4 bases, J lost 1 base, and 11 bases lay in between. Germline V gene data show CDR1 as SGHRS and CDR2 as YFSETQ. In DNA, the CDR3 is TGCGCCAGCAGCCCTAATCAGGTTAACTATGGCTACACCTTC. It specifies CASSPNQVNYGYTF. The whole variable domain, filled in from reference TRBV5-1 and TRBJ1-2, reads KAGVTQTPRYLIKTRGQQVTLSCSPISGHRSVSWYQQTPGQGLQFLFEYFSETQRNKGNFPGRFSGRQFSNSRSEMNVSTLELGDSALYLCASSPNQVNYGYTFGSGTRLTVV.

The CDR3 reads CASSLSPGLATGTDTQYF. Written as DNA, the CDR3 is TGTGCCAGTAGTCTCTCTCCGGGACTAGCGACTGGCACAGATACGCAGTATTTT. The chain has TRBV19 and TRBJ2-3, with 10 positions matching TRBD2. This CDR3 is built from 18 residues. Germline CDR1 and CDR2: LNHDA and SQIVND (reference sequence). With V trimmed by 5 bases and J by 1 base, 12 bases remained unmatched.

The chain joins TRBV25-1 to TRBJ2-3; D might be TRBD1 (6 bases). CDR1 is MGHDK, CDR2 SYGVNS, per germline. Trimming took off 5 bases at V and 4 bases at J, with 16 bases between the two ends. The CDR3 totals 15 residues. The CDR3 coding sequence is TGTGCCAGCAGTCGTACGACAGGCGCGGCAGATACGCAGTATTTT. Translation: CASSRTTGAADTQYF.

The rearrangement joins TRBV19 to TRBJ1-1, with D perhaps matching TRBD1 (6 bases). Germline CDR1 reads LNHDA; CDR2 reads SQIVND (reference sequence). The CDR3 sequence is 13 residues long. Trimming took 6 bases from V and 0 from J, leaving 8 bases between them. The CDR3 region is CASRRTVNTEAFF. The CDR3, as DNA: TGTGCCAGTAGGCGGACAGTGAACACTGAAGCTTTCTTT.

This chain's CDR3 is CASSLDGTGDRGYTF. In DNA form, the CDR3 reads TGTGCCAGCAGCTTAGACGGGACAGGGGACCGTGGCTACACCTTC. J is TRBJ1-2 and V is TRBV11-3; 10 positions agree with TRBD1. Unmatched junction bases numbered 5, after V lost 0 bases and J lost 7 bases. The germline gives CDR1 SGHNT, CDR2 YENEEA. The CDR3 covers 15 residues.

The V call is TRBV6-1, the J call TRBJ2-5; D might be TRBD2 (7 bases). The CDR3 has 12 amino acids. Germline loops: CDR1 MNHNS, CDR2 SASEGT. V was shortened by 8 bases and J by 4 bases, with 11 bases between the two germline ends. CDR3 sequence: CASGGGRETQYF. CDR3 DNA sequence: TGTGCCAGCGGGGGGGGGCGAGAGACCCAGTACTTC.

The table lists this clone with a few counts. The V gene is TRBV14, the J gene TRBJ1-1; TRBD1 matches at 8 bases. Germline V gene sequence: CDR1 SGHDN, CDR2 FVKESK. With V trimmed by 4 bases and J by 8 bases, 9 bases remained unmatched. This CDR3 comprises 14 residues. CDR3 residues: CASSLRQGRGEAFF. The CDR3 DNA reads TGTGCCAGCAGCCTGAGACAGGGGCGCGGGGAAGCTTTCTTT.

Comments on this clone: Other DNA sequences within the sample encode an identical CDR3. The CDR3 DNA reads TGTGCCAGCAGCGTCCGGGGAGGACACACTGAAGCTTTCTTT. It is translated as CASSVRGGHTEAFF. The V and J genes are TRBV9 and TRBJ1-1; D is ambiguous. V dropped 2 bases and J dropped 3 bases, with 11 bases sitting between them. Germline V lookup: CDR1 SGDLS, CDR2 YYNGEE. The CDR3 covers 14 residues.

This clone was observed once. The chain uses TRBV18 and TRBJ1-2; tentative D call: TRBD1 (6 bases). CDR1 is KGHSH and CDR2 is LQKENI in the germline V gene. V shed 2 bases and J shed 1 base, with 17 bases lying between them. This CDR3 contains 17 residues. The CDR3 nucleotides are TGTGCCAGCTCACCATTCGATCAGGACAGCGGTAACTATGGCTACACCTTC. Protein product: CASSPFDQDSGNYGYTF.

The V and J genes are TRBV28 and TRBJ2-7, with a possible D match to TRBD1 (5 bases). Germline V gene data show CDR1 as MDHEN and CDR2 as SYDVKM. The V and J ends lost 4 bases and 10 bases respectively, with 11 bases between them. This CDR3 contains 11 residues. The CDR3 protein is CASSSSGKQYF. The CDR3 DNA is TGTGCCAGCAGTTCCTCAGGGAAACAGTACTTC. The full variable domain, with the rest looked up from reference TRBV28 and TRBJ2-7, is DVKVTQSSRYLVKRTGEKVFLECVQDMDHENMFWYRQDPGLGLRLIYFSYDVKMKEKGDIPEGYSVSREKKERFSLILESASTNQTSMYLCASSSSGKQYFGPGTRLTVT.

Here the CDR3 DNA reads TGTGCCAGCAGCTTAGGGGCAGGGCCCTATGGCTACACCTTC. Its translation is CASSLGAGPYGYTF. This chain joins TRBV7-9 and TRBJ1-2; D is perhaps TRBD1 (5 bases). The CDR3 totals 14 residues. With 1 base removed from V and 4 bases from J, the gap between germline ends came to 10 bases. Per germline, CDR1 SEHNR and CDR2 FQNEAQ (reference sequence).

V is TRBV18 and J is TRBJ2-1; D gene uncertain. CDR1 is KGHSH, CDR2 LQKENI, per germline. V was shortened by 6 bases and J by 0 bases, with 12 bases between the two germline ends. This CDR3 has 15 residues. CDR3 sequence (DNA): TGTGCCAGCTCCTACCTTTCCCCCTCCTACAATGAGCAGTTCTTC. Translation gives CASSYLSPSYNEQFF.

This clone has only a few counts. The chain carries TRBV29-1 and TRBJ1-1; D is unresolved. This CDR3 comprises 11 residues. V was pared by 8 bases and J by 1 base, with 8 bases between. CDR1 and CDR2 from the germline V gene are SQVTM and ANQGSEA. The CDR3: CSSERNTEAFF. The CDR3 coding sequence is TGCAGCTCGGAGAGGAACACTGAAGCTTTCTTT. The full variable domain, completed using reference TRBV29-1 and TRBJ1-1, is SAVISQKPSRDICQRGTSLTIQCQVDSQVTMMFWYRQQPGQSLTLIATANQGSEATYESGFVIDKFPISRPNLTFSTLTVSNMSPEDSSIYLCSSERNTEAFFGQGTRLTVV.

The chain links TRBV4-3 to TRBJ1-4; D ambiguous. Trimming left V 4 bases short and J 3 bases short, with 15 bases between. The CDR3 contains 16 residues. Germline V gene sequence: CDR1 LGHNA, CDR2 YSLEER. This chain's CDR3 is CASSRGGQLANEKLFF. CDR3 sequence (DNA): TGCGCCAGCAGCCGAGGAGGTCAGTTAGCTAATGAAAAACTGTTTTTT.